Sequencing of this TCR beta chain was carried out in a study of beta chain features in type 1 diabetes. Germline lookup yields CDR1 SNHLY and CDR2 FYNNEI. Trimming cost V 7 bases and J 6 bases, with 15 bases left between them. The CDR3 covers 13 residues. About this clone itself: Its antigen is not identified.

Overall study findings and caveats: PCR could preferentially amplify shorter templates, alike in patients and controls. TCRB CDR3 length was moderately but significantly reduced in all four CD4+ subsets of Type 1 diabetes patients.

Of the isolated RNA, all was reverse transcribed, and so the sequenced material was expressed TCRB transcripts. Clones were read by immunoSEQ multiplex PCR, and TCRdb kept only the in-frame ones, dropping some. The sample includes about 170,000 clones, around 7.8% of them seen just once. The rearrangement joins TRBV2 to TRBJ1-1; maybe TRBD1 (5 bases). Sequencing used central memory CD4+ T cells from blood. This TCR was sampled from a woman between 40 and 55 years old with type 1 diabetes. DNA for the CDR3: TGTGCCAGCAACACCAGGGCAGTACCTGAAGCTTTCTTT. It translates to CASNTRAVPEAFF.